This TCR beta chain was identified in a study of radiotherapy plus CTLA-4 blockade in lung cancer. Study summary: Of the patients, roughly 17% showed objective responses and more than 30% attained disease control. Overall study results and limits: Reported findings show early blood T cell clone dynamics, with interferon-beta, best predicted response. Blood TCR clones of tumor origin expanded after radiotherapy plus ipilimumab.

CDR1 SEHNR and CDR2 FQNEAQ come from the germline V gene (reference sequence). The CDR3 is 16 amino acids. V trimming: 1 base; J trimming: 2 bases; junction bases outside the gene matches: 7. By share of the sample, this clone is medium-sized (0.01 to 0.1%). No antigen is known for it. The assay was immunoSEQ multiplex PCR, and TCRdb's table has in-frame clones only and misses some. The profile shows under 25,000 clones, around 66% of them singletons. Each patient with chemo-refractory metastatic non-small-cell lung cancer was treated with focal radiation plus CTLA-4 blockade using ipilimumab. V is TRBV7-9 and J is TRBJ2-7, with 8 nucleotides matching TRBD2. The origin of this receptor is a human donor with non-small cell lung cancer who had stable disease on radiotherapy plus ipilimumab. This specimen was peripheral blood, taken from a patient treated with radiotherapy plus ipilimumab. The CDR3 sequence is CASSLGRSGSAYEQYF. The CDR3 bases are TGTGCCAGCAGCTTAGGTAGGAGCGGGAGCGCCTACGAGCAGTACTTC.